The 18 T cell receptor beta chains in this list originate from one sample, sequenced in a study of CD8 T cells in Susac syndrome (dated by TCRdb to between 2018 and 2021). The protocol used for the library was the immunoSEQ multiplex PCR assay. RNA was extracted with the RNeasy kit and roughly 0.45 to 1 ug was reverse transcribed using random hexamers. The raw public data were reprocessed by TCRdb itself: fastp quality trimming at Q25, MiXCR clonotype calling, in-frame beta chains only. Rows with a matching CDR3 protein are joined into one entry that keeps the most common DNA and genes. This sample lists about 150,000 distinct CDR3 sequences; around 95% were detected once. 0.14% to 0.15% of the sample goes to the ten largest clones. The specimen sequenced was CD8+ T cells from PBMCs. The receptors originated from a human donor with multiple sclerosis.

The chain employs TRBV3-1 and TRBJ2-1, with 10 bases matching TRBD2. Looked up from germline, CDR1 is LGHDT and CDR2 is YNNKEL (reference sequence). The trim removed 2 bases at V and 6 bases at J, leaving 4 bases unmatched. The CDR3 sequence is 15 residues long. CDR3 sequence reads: CASSQQLAGTNEQFF. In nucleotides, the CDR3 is TGTGCCAGCAGCCAACAACTAGCGGGGACCAATGAGCAGTTCTTC.

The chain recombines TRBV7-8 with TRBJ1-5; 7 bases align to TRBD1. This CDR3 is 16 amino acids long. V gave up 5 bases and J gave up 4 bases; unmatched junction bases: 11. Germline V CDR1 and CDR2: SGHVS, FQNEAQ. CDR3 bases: TGTGCCAGCAGCAAGAGCTCCGGACAGGTGAATCAGCCCCAGCATTTT. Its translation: CASSKSSGQVNQPQHF.

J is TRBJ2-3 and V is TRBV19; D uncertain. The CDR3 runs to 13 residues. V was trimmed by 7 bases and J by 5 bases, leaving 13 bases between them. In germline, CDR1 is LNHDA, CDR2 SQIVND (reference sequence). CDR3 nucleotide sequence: TGTGCCAGTACCCCTTACCCTGGAGATACGCAGTATTTT. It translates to CASTPYPGDTQYF.

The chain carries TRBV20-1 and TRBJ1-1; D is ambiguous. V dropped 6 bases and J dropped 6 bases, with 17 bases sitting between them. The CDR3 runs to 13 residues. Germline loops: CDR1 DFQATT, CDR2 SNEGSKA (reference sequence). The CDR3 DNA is TGCAGTGCCGCCCCTACTTATGACCCTGAAGCTTTCTTT. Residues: CSAAPTYDPEAFF.

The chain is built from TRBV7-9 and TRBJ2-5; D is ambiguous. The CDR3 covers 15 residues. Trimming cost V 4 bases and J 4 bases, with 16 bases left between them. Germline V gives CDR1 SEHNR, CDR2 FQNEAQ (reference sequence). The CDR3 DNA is TGTGCCAGCAGCTCGGGCCAGCTTCCCCGAGAGACCCAGTACTTC. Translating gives CASSSGQLPRETQYF.

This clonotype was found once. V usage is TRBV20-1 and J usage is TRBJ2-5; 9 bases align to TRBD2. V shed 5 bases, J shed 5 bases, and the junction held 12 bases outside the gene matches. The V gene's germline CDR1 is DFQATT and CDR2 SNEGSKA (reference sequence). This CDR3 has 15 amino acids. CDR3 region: CSAGQRGALGETQYF. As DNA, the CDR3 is TGCAGTGCTGGTCAGCGGGGGGCCTTAGGGGAGACCCAGTACTTC.

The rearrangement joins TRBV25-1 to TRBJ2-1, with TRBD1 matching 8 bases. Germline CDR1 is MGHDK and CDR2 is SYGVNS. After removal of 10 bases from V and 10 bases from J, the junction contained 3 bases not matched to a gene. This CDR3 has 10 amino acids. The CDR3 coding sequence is TGTGCCACCAGACAGGGGGAGCAGTTCTTC. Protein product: CATRQGEQFF. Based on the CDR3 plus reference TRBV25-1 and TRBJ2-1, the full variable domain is EADIYQTPRYLVIGTGKKITLECSQTMGHDKMYWYQQDPGMELHLIHYSYGVNSTEKGDLSSESTVSRIRTEHFPLTLESARPSHTSQYLCATRQGEQFFGPGTRLTVL.

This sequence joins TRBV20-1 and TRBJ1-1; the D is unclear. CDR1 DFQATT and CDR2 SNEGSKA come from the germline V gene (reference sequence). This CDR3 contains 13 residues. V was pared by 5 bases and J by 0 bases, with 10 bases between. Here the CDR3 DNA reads TGCAGTGCTTTGCTAGGTGTGAACACTGAAGCTTTCTTT. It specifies CSALLGVNTEAFF.

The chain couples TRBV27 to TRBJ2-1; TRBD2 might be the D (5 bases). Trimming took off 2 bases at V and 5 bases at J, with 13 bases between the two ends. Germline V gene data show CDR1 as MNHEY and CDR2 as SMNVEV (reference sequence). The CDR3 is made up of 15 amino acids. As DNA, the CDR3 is TGTGCCAGCAGTTTAGCGGGTGTCGGGCACAATGAGCAGTTCTTC. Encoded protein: CASSLAGVGHNEQFF.

Here the CDR3 DNA reads TGTGCCAGTAGTATGAGCGGGGCTGGGACTGAAGCTTTCTTT. As protein: CASSMSGAGTEAFF. The chain is built from TRBV19 and TRBJ1-1; weak D call: TRBD1 (5 bases). This CDR3 contains 14 residues. The germline gives CDR1 LNHDA, CDR2 SQIVND (reference sequence). The V end was cut by 3 bases, the J end by 5 bases, with 13 bases between.

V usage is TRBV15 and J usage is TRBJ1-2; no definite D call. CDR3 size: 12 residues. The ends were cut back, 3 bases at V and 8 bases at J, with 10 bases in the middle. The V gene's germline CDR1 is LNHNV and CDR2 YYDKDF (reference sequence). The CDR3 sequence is CATSREGGGYTF. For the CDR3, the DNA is TGTGCCACCAGCAGGGAAGGAGGGGGCTACACCTTC.

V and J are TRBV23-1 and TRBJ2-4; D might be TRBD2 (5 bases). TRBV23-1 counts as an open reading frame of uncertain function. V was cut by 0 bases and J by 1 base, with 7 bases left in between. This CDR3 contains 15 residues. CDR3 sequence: CASSQSTGAKNIQYF. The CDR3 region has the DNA TGCGCCAGCAGTCAATCGACGGGGGCCAAAAACATTCAGTACTTC.

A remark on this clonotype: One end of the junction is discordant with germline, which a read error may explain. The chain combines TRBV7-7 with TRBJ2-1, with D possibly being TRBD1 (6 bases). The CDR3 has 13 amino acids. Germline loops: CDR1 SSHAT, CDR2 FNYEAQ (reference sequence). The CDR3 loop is CASTTGPGDEQFF. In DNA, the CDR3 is TGTGCTAGCACCACAGGCCCAGGGGATGAGCAGTTCTTC.

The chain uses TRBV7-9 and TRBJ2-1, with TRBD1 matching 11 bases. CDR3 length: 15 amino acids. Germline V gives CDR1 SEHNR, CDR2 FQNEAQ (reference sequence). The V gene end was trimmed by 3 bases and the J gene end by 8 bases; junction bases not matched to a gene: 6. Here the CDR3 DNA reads TGTGCCAGCAGCTTCGGACAGGGGGCTGGAGATGAGCAGTTCTTC. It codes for CASSFGQGAGDEQFF.

The DNA of the CDR3 is TGTGCCAGCAGTTTATCGTTACGCAATGAGCAGTTCTTC. This gives the protein CASSLSLRNEQFF. The chain joins TRBV27 to TRBJ2-1; D is uncertain. This CDR3 is 13 amino acids long. CDR1 is MNHEY, CDR2 SMNVEV, per germline (reference sequence). V dropped 0 bases and J dropped 6 bases, with 6 bases sitting between them.

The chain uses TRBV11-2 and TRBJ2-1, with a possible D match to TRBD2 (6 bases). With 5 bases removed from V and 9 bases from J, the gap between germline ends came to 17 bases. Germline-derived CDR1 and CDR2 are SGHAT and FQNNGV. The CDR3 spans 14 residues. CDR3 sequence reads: CASSPRTTRGEQFF. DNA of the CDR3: TGTGCCAGCAGCCCCCGGACTACCCGGGGTGAGCAGTTCTTC. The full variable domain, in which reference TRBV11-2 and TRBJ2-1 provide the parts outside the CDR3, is EAGVAQSPRYKIIEKRQSVAFWCNPISGHATLYWYQQILGQGPKLLIQFQNNGVVDDSQLPKDRFSAERLKGVDSTLKIQPAKLEDSAVYLCASSPRTTRGEQFFGPGTRLTVL.

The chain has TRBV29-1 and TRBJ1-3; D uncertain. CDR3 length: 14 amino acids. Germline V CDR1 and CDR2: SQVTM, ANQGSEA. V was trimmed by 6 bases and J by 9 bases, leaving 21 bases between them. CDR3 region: CSVALGAGSATIYF. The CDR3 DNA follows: TGCAGCGTGGCGTTAGGCGCTGGCAGTGCCACCATATATTTT.

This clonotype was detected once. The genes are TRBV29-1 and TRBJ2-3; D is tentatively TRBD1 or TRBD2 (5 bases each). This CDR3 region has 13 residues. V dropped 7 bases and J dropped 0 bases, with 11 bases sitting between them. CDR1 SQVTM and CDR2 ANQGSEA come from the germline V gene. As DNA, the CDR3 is TGCAGCGGGGGGAAAGGTAGCACAGATACGCAGTATTTT. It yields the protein CSGGKGSTDTQYF.